This TCR beta chain was observed in a study of cytomegalovirus exposure and HLA in healthy donors. Study-level information: A subsequent analysis reported that the 110 or so validation repertoires were produced on the same platform that had also been used for the 550 to 750 first-cohort repertoires. Study conclusions and caveats: The finding came from a later analysis; first-cohort TCR clusters tended to co-occur in the roughly 120 validation repertoires. Whilst most TCR sequences proved rare, a subset of public TCRs occurred across many donors. The authors listed roughly 150 TCR beta chains as cytomegalovirus-associated.

This CDR3 region has 16 residues. V gave up 4 bases and J gave up 2 bases, with 16 bases separating them. Germline CDR1 reads SGDLS; CDR2 reads YYNGEE. Repertoires were generated with immunoSEQ multiplex PCR, while TCRdb's copy carries only in-frame clones and drops some. This repertoire shows under 75,000 clones, around 97% found once; its top ten account for about 1.6%. A note on this clone: The antigen remains unidentified.

The origin of this receptor is a woman aged 18-29 years in good health and CMV-seropositive. This chain connects TRBV9 to TRBJ1-3; D perhaps matches TRBD1 (6 bases). Sequencing was performed on PBMCs. CDR3 coding DNA: TGTGCCAGCAGCCTCAACAGGGACGAGCCTGGAAACACCATATATTTT. Amino acid sequence: CASSLNRDEPGNTIYF.